The 19 T cell receptor beta chains reported below all come from one sample, sequenced in a study of blood T cell repertoires in COVID-19. Assay used: immunoSEQ multiplex PCR; TCRdb lists only in-frame clones, some missing. Of fewer than 50,000 clones in the sample, around 82% are singletons; the top ten hold roughly a quarter. Sequencing used peripheral blood. The receptors were gathered from an elderly man with acute or convalescent COVID-19.

This chain uses TRBV5-3 with TRBJ1-4; possibly TRBD1 for D (6 bases). TRBV5-3 is an ORF, and what it does is uncertain. V was shortened by 10 bases and J by 3 bases, with 16 bases between the two germline ends. This CDR3 has 14 residues. The CDR3 DNA sequence: TGTGCCGATATCACAGGGCGGGCTAATGAAAAACTGTTTTTT. It is translated as CADITGRANEKLFF.

The CDR3, as DNA: TGTGCCAGCACCCTACTAGCGGCCCAAGAGACCCAGTACTTC. Its protein is CASTLLAAQETQYF. The V gene is TRBV7-2, the J gene TRBJ2-5; 8 bases agree with TRBD2. From germline, CDR1 is SGHTA and CDR2 FQGNSA. Trimming cost V 7 bases and J 1 base; bases outside gene matches: 5. This CDR3 contains 14 residues.

The CDR3 DNA sequence: TGCAGCGTTGGCAGGGGCGACACTGAAGCTTTCTTT. Translation: CSVGRGDTEAFF. This rearrangement joins TRBV29-1 to TRBJ1-1; D possibly corresponds to TRBD1 (6 bases). V lost 4 bases and J 3 bases, leaving 9 bases between the germline ends. This CDR3 is 12 amino acids long. Germline V lookup: CDR1 SQVTM, CDR2 ANQGSEA.

The gene calls are TRBV18 and TRBJ1-3; possible D gene TRBD1, 6 bases. CDR1 and CDR2 (germline): KGHSH, LQKENI. The CDR3 runs to 16 residues. The germline V and J ends were trimmed by 8 bases and 0 bases, with 17 bases remaining between them. The CDR3 loop is CASVNSGRGSGNTIYF. DNA of the CDR3: TGTGCCAGCGTTAATTCGGGCAGGGGCTCTGGAAACACCATATATTTT. The variable domain in full, with the rest retrieved from reference TRBV18 and TRBJ1-3, is NAGVMQNPRHLVRRRGQEARLRCSPMKGHSHVYWYRQLPEEGLKFMVYLQKENIIDESGMPKERFSAEFPKEGPSILRIQQVVRGDSAAYFCASVNSGRGSGNTIYFGEGSWLTVV.

The chain employs TRBV3-1 (or the pseudogene TRBV3-2) and TRBJ2-7; 13 positions agree with TRBD2. Germline trimming cut 1 base from V and 9 bases from J; bases unmatched to any gene: 3. The CDR3 spans 14 residues. Germline loops: CDR1 LGHDT, CDR2 YNNKEL (reference sequence). As DNA, the CDR3 is TGTGCCAGCAGCCAAGGGACTAGCGGGAGCACGCAGTACTTC. It yields the protein CASSQGTSGSTQYF.

The chain has TRBV12-3 or TRBV12-4 and TRBJ1-1; D gene uncertain. Trimming removed 1 base from V and 5 bases from J, with 8 bases in between. The CDR3 has 13 residues. The CDR3 DNA reads TGTGCCAGCAGTTTAGTCGGAGGGACTGAAGCTTTCTTT. Translation: CASSLVGGTEAFF.

The rearrangement links TRBV28 to TRBJ1-5; D gene uncertain. CDR1 is MDHEN, CDR2 SYDVKM, per germline. The ends were cut back, 5 bases at V and 0 bases at J, with 2 bases in the middle. This CDR3 is 12 amino acids long. The DNA for the CDR3 is TGTGCCAGCAGTCATAGCAATCAGCCCCAGCATTTT. This codes for CASSHSNQPQHF.

The chain uses TRBV6-5 and TRBJ2-2; TRBD1 matches at 7 bases. V trimming: 6 bases; J trimming: 4 bases; junction bases outside the gene matches: 5. The germline CDR1 and CDR2 sequences are MNHEY and SVGAGI. CDR3 size: 14 residues. As DNA, the CDR3 is TGTGCCAGCAGCCTACAGGGGTCCACCGGGGAGCTGTTTTTT. Encoded protein: CASSLQGSTGELFF.

This clone is a singleton in its sample. The chain couples TRBV6-5 to TRBJ2-1; 8 positions match TRBD1. The CDR3 spans 15 residues. Germline loops: CDR1 MNHEY, CDR2 SVGAGI. J lost 0 bases, V lost 6 bases, and 4 bases had no gene match. The CDR3 nucleotides are TGTGCCAGCAGCCCCGGGACAGGCTCCTACAATGAGCAGTTCTTC. Residues: CASSPGTGSYNEQFF.

The DNA for the CDR3 is TGCGCCAGCAGCTTGTCAGGGGCTGGGGCCAACGTCCTGACTTTC. Translated: CASSLSGAGANVLTF. This chain uses TRBV5-1 with TRBJ2-6; D possibly corresponds to TRBD1 (6 bases). The germline CDR1 and CDR2 sequences are SGHRS and YFSETQ. V was clipped by 1 base and J by 2 bases, with 7 bases between them. CDR3 size: 15 residues.

The gene calls are TRBV5-1 and TRBJ2-7, with a tentative D call TRBD1 (6 bases). The CDR3 runs 14 residues. The V end was cut by 1 base, the J end by 6 bases, with 14 bases between. Germline CDR1 and CDR2: SGHRS and YFSETQ. The CDR3 DNA reads as TGCGCCAGCAGCTTGTCCGGACAGTCCCTCGAGCAGTACTTC. It translates to CASSLSGQSLEQYF.

This chain links TRBV6-5 with TRBJ1-2; 12 nucleotides agree with TRBD1. Germline assignment: CDR1 MNHEY and CDR2 SVGAGI. Unmatched junction bases numbered 3, after V lost 2 bases and J lost 5 bases. The CDR3 spans 15 residues. CDR3 region: CASSYGDRGQYGYTF. CDR3 sequence (DNA): TGTGCCAGCAGTTACGGGGACAGGGGGCAATATGGCTACACCTTC.

V gene TRBV6-5 combines with J gene TRBJ2-5, with 11 bases identical to TRBD1. The CDR3 covers 14 residues. Germline V gene sequence: CDR1 MNHEY, CDR2 SVGAGI. V was pared by 6 bases and J by 4 bases, with 4 bases of the junction left unmatched. CDR3: CASSGQGARETQYF. In nucleotides, the CDR3 is TGTGCCAGCAGCGGACAGGGGGCAAGAGAGACCCAGTACTTC.

Only one count was recorded for this clone. The chain recombines TRBV2 with TRBJ2-2; 8 bases map to TRBD2. CDR1 is SNHLY, CDR2 FYNNEI, per germline. The CDR3 runs 15 residues. V lost 3 bases to trimming and J lost 5 bases; unmatched junction nucleotides: 5. In DNA form, the CDR3 reads TGTGCCAGCAGTGAGCGGGGGGCTTATACCGGGGAGCTGTTTTTT. It translates to CASSERGAYTGELFF.

The rearrangement links TRBV30 to TRBJ1-1, with D tentatively TRBD1 (5 bases). V was cut by 3 bases and J by 2 bases, with 7 bases left in between. The CDR3 is made up of 12 amino acids. Germline CDR1 and CDR2: GTSNPN and SVGIG (reference sequence). CDR3 protein: CAWRGLNTEAFF. CDR3 in DNA: TGTGCCTGGAGGGGACTTAACACTGAAGCTTTCTTT.

The chain employs TRBV13 and TRBJ2-6, with TRBD2 matching 7 bases. V trimming: 2 bases; J trimming: 2 bases; junction bases outside the gene matches: 12. CDR3 length equals 19 residues. Germline V lookup: CDR1 PRHDT, CDR2 FYEKMQ (reference sequence). The CDR3 nucleotides read TGTGCCAGCAGCTTATTTAATGGCGGGAGAGGGACTGGGGCCAACGTCCTGACTTTC. Translated, it gives CASSLFNGGRGTGANVLTF.

The chain is built from TRBV9 and TRBJ1-4; no clear D. V gave up 0 bases and J gave up 4 bases, with 10 bases separating them. CDR3 length equals 15 residues. Germline values: CDR1 SGDLS, CDR2 YYNGEE. The CDR3 reads CASSVDPGNNEKLFF. The CDR3, as DNA: TGTGCCAGCAGCGTAGACCCGGGTAATAATGAAAAACTGTTTTTT.

The J gene is TRBJ1-1, the V gene TRBV11-2, with TRBD1 matching over 7 bases. CDR3 size: 15 residues. The germline V gene has CDR1 SGHAT and CDR2 FQNNGV. J was trimmed by 1 base and V by 4 bases; bases with no gene match: 6. CDR3 loop: CASSSRQGSNTEAFF. In DNA form, the CDR3 reads TGTGCCAGCAGCTCTCGACAGGGTTCGAACACTGAAGCTTTCTTT.

About this clone: Other DNA sequences within the sample encode an identical CDR3. The chain uses TRBV6-5 and TRBJ1-5; possible D gene TRBD1, 6 bases. Trimming removed 8 bases from V and 0 bases from J, with 11 bases in between. The CDR3 spans 14 residues. Looked up from germline, CDR1 is MNHEY and CDR2 is SVGAGI. CDR3 loop: CASSTGYSNQPQHF. The CDR3 nucleotides read TGTGCCAGCTCAACAGGGTATAGCAATCAGCCCCAGCATTTT.